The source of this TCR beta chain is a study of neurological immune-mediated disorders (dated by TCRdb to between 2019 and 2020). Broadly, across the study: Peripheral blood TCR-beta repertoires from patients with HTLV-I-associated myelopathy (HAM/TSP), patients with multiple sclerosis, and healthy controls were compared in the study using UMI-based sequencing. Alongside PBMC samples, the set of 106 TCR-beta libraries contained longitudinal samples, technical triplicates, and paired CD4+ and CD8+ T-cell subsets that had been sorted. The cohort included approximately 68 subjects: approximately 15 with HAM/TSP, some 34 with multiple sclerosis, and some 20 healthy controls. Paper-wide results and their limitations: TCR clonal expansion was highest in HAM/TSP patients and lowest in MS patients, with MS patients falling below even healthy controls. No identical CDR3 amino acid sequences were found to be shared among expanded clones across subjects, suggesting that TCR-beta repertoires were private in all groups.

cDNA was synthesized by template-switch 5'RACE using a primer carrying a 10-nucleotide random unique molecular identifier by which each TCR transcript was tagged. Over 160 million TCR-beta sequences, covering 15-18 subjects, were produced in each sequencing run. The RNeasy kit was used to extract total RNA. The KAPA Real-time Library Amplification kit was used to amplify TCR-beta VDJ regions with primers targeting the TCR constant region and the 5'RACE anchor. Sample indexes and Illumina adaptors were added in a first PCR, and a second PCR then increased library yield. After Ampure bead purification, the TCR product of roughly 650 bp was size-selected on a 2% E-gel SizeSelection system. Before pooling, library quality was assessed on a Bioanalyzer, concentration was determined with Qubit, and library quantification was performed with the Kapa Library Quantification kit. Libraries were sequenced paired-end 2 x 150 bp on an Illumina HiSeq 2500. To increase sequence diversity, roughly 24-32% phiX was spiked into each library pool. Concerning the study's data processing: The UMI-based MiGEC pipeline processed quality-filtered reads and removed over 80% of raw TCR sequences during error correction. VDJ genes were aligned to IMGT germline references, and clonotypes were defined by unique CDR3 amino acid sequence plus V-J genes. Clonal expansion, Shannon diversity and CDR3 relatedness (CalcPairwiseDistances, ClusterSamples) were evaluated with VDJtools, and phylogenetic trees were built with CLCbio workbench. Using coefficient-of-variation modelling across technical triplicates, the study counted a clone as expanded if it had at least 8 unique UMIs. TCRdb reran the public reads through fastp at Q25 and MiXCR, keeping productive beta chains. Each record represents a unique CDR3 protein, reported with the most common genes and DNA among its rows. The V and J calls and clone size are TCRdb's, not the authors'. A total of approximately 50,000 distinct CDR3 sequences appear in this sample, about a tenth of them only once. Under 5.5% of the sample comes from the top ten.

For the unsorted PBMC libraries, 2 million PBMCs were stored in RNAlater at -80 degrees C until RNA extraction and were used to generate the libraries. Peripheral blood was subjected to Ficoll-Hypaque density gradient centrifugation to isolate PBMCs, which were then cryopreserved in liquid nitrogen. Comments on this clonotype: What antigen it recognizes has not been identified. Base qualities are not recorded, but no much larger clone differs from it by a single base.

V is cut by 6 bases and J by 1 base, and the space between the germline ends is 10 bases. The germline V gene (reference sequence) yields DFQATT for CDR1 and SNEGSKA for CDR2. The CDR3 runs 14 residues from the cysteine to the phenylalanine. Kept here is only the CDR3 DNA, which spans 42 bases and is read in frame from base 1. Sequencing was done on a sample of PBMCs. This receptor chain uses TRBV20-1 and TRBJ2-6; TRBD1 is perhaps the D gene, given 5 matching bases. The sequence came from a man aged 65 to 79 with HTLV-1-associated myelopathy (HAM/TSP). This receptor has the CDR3 CSAHQGSGANVLTF. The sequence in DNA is TGCAGTGCGCATCAGGGTTCTGGGGCCAACGTCCTGACTTTC.